This T cell receptor beta chain was recorded in a study of shared clonotypes between healthy human individuals. Assay used: immunoSEQ multiplex PCR; TCRdb lists only in-frame clones, some missing. The sample has around 1.9 million clones, just over 90% seen once. The germline gives CDR1 MRHNA, CDR2 SNTAGT. CDR3 size: 13 residues. Deletions cut 1 base from V and 5 bases from J, with 9 bases between. Selected positively for CCR7 and CD45RO-negative, naive CD8 cells excluded terminally differentiated effector memory CD45RA+ cells. The specimen sequenced was naive CD8+ T cells from PBMCs. This clonotype originated in a man between 18 and 29 years old in good health. Some clones in this sample may be carry-over from other donors' samples. This chain joins TRBV6-4 and TRBJ2-7; no firm D call. DNA of the CDR3: TGTGCCAGCAGTGACTTGACGGTTCACGAGCAGTACTTC. It codes for CASSDLTVHEQYF.